Sequencing of this TCR beta chain was carried out in a study of blood T cell repertoires in COVID-19. At the level of the study: Whether acute or convalescent, the COVID-19 samples came from the United States, Italy and Spain. T cells, B-cell-depleted T cells, or PBMCs supplied cDNA or gDNA.

The ends lost 6 bases at V and 0 bases at J; junction bases unmatched: 7. Germline V gene data show CDR1 as SNHLY and CDR2 as FYNNEI. The CDR3 covers 15 residues. Clones were read by immunoSEQ multiplex PCR, and TCRdb kept only the in-frame ones, dropping some. The profile shows 160,000 or so clones, about four fifths of them singletons. This chain links TRBV2 with TRBJ1-1; TRBD1 aligns across 7 bases. Sequencing input: peripheral blood. The TCR comes from an elderly woman with acute or convalescent COVID-19. The CDR3 sequence is CASRRDSLMNTEAFF. DNA for the CDR3: TGTGCCAGCAGGCGGGACAGCTTAATGAACACTGAAGCTTTCTTT.